Presented here are 13 T cell receptor beta chains from one specimen sequenced in a study of Graves' ophthalmopathy and Graves' hyperthyroidism. Amplifying from RNA transcripts, the study obtained TCR beta CDR3 regions. HTBI primers were employed in first-round RT-PCR, then a second-round multiplex PCR followed. MiXCR was run by TCRdb on the multiplex PCR reads, yielding one entry per CDR3 protein. The table lists roughly 610,000 distinct CDR3 sequences, 20% to 25% of them singletons. The sample was peripheral blood. The receptor source for this set is a woman aged 18-30 years with stable Graves' hyperthyroidism. Some clones in this sample may be carry-over from other donors' samples.

This sequence joins TRBV12-3 or TRBV12-4 and TRBJ2-1; no definite D call. This CDR3 region has 16 residues. The V and J ends lost 6 bases and 0 bases respectively, with 15 bases between them. CDR3 sequence reads: CASRNEERSSYNEQFF. The DNA for the CDR3 is TGTGCCAGCAGAAATGAGGAGAGGAGCTCCTACAATGAGCAGTTCTTC.

This clonotype was picked up a small number of times. This chain connects TRBV28 to TRBJ2-7; no firm D call. Germline CDR1 reads MDHEN; CDR2 reads SYDVKM. Trimming took 5 bases from V and 3 from J, leaving 11 bases between them. CDR3 length: 13 residues. Here the CDR3 DNA reads TGTGCCAGCAGTCCTTTGCCCATCTACGAGCAGTACTTC. Protein product: CASSPLPIYEQYF.

This clonotype was seen a few times. J is TRBJ1-5 and V is TRBV20-1; D is unresolved. The ends were cut back, 3 bases at V and 5 bases at J, with 14 bases in the middle. Germline V lookup: CDR1 DFQATT, CDR2 SNEGSKA (reference sequence). CDR3 length: 14 amino acids. CDR3 nucleotide sequence: TGCAGTGCTAGTTCTGCTATAGAGGATCAGCCCCAGCATTTT. Amino acid sequence: CSASSAIEDQPQHF.

This clonotype was recorded a few times. J is TRBJ1-6 and V is TRBV3-1; tentative D call: TRBD1 (6 bases). V dropped 1 base and J dropped 8 bases, with 18 bases sitting between them. CDR3 length: 17 amino acids. Germline V lookup: CDR1 LGHDT, CDR2 YNNKEL (reference sequence). The CDR3 reads CASSQVRGLFRDSPLHF. Here the CDR3 DNA reads TGTGCCAGCAGCCAAGTTCGGGGGCTATTCCGAGATTCACCCCTCCACTTT. Looking up the rest from reference TRBV3-1 and TRBJ1-6 gives the full variable domain: DTAVSQTPKYLVTQMGNDKSIKCEQNLGHDTMYWYKQDSKKFLKIMFSYNNKELIINETVPNRFSPKSPDKAHLNLHINSLELGDSAVYFCASSQVRGLFRDSPLHFGNGTRLTVT.

This clonotype was counted many times. The CDR3 nucleotides read TGTGCCAGCAGCGTAGGGAACGAGCCCTACGAGCAGTACTTC. This encodes CASSVGNEPYEQYF. J is TRBJ2-7 and V is TRBV9, with no clear D. The CDR3 length is 14 residues. The germline gives CDR1 SGDLS, CDR2 YYNGEE. Trimming stripped 0 bases from V and 2 bases from J, with 9 bases between.

This clonotype was found many times. The rearrangement joins TRBV29-1 to TRBJ2-7; possible D gene TRBD2, 6 bases. The CDR3 is 11 residues long. Trimming took 7 bases from V and 3 from J, leaving 10 bases between them. Per germline, CDR1 SQVTM and CDR2 ANQGSEA. CDR3 nucleotide sequence: TGCAGCGGGGGGGACGGCTACGAGCAGTACTTC. Translating it yields CSGGDGYEQYF.

This clonotype was recorded a few times. The rearrangement uses TRBV14 and TRBJ2-7, with 7 bases that match TRBD1. The ends lost 1 base at V and 3 bases at J; junction bases unmatched: 6. Germline values: CDR1 SGHDN, CDR2 FVKESK. This CDR3 contains 15 residues. The CDR3 DNA sequence: TGTGCCAGCAGCCAAGGTCGGGGACAGCACTACGAGCAGTACTTC. This gives the protein CASSQGRGQHYEQYF.

This clonotype has a count of ten or more. The chain recombines TRBV11-2 with TRBJ2-7, with TRBD2 identical over 8 bases. The V gene end was trimmed by 5 bases and the J gene end by 3 bases; junction bases not matched to a gene: 18. Germline values: CDR1 SGHAT, CDR2 FQNNGV. CDR3 length: 18 amino acids. DNA of the CDR3: TGTGCCAGCAGCCCACAAGAGGGTTATGCGGGAGGCCGCTACGAGCAGTACTTC. Its protein is CASSPQEGYAGGRYEQYF.

This chain uses TRBV3-1 with TRBJ2-7; no firm D call. This CDR3 has 15 residues. Trimming stripped 6 bases from V and 2 bases from J, with 17 bases between. The germline V gene encodes CDR1 LGHDT and CDR2 YNNKEL (reference sequence). CDR3 DNA: TGTGCCAGCAGACAGACCCTCACCACCCCCTACGAGCAGTACTTC. It codes for CASRQTLTTPYEQYF.

In this sample, this clonotype turned up many times. The V and J genes are TRBV29-1 and TRBJ1-1, with D tentatively TRBD1 (5 bases). The CDR3 spans 14 residues. CDR1 and CDR2 (germline): SQVTM, ANQGSEA. V shed 5 bases and J shed 4 bases, with 17 bases lying between them. As DNA, the CDR3 is TGCAGCGTTTGCGGGGACCCCCAGGGCACTGAAGCTTTCTTT. Protein sequence: CSVCGDPQGTEAFF. Drawing the rest from reference TRBV29-1 and TRBJ1-1, the complete variable domain is SAVISQKPSRDICQRGTSLTIQCQVDSQVTMMFWYRQQPGQSLTLIATANQGSEATYESGFVIDKFPISRPNLTFSTLTVSNMSPEDSSIYLCSVCGDPQGTEAFFGQGTRLTVV.

In this sample, this clonotype turned up many times. The rearrangement links TRBV30 to TRBJ1-5; D gene ambiguous. Per the germline V gene, CDR1 is GTSNPN and CDR2 is SVGIG (reference sequence). The ends were cut back, 2 bases at V and 0 bases at J, with 8 bases in the middle. CDR3 length: 14 amino acids. The CDR3 loop is CAWSRGNSNQPQHF. For the CDR3, the DNA is TGTGCCTGGAGTCGCGGGAATAGCAATCAGCCCCAGCATTTT.

This clonotype came up many times. This sequence joins TRBV15 and TRBJ1-3; tentative D call: TRBD1 (5 bases). The V and J ends lost 4 bases and 0 bases respectively, with 13 bases between them. Germline lookup yields CDR1 LNHNV and CDR2 YYDKDF (reference sequence). CDR3 length: 16 residues. CDR3 protein: CATSKEGTVSGNTIYF. CDR3 in DNA: TGTGCCACCAGCAAAGAAGGGACTGTCTCTGGAAACACCATATATTTT. The full variable domain, completed using reference TRBV15 and TRBJ1-3, is DAMVIQNPRYQVTQFGKPVTLSCSQTLNHNVMYWYQQKSSQAPKLLFHYYDKDFNNEADTPDNFQSRRPNTSFCFLDIRSPGLGDTAMYLCATSKEGTVSGNTIYFGEGSWLTVV.

This clonotype was counted ten times or more. This chain uses TRBV2 with TRBJ2-7; 11 positions match TRBD1. The CDR3 loop spans 15 amino acids. Germline loops: CDR1 SNHLY, CDR2 FYNNEI. V lost 5 bases to trimming and J lost 4 bases; unmatched junction nucleotides: 7. CDR3 nucleotides: TGTGCCAGCAGTCTCCGGACAGGGGGCGGGTACGAGCAGTACTTC. It translates to CASSLRTGGGYEQYF. The entire variable domain, with the rest obtained from reference TRBV2 and TRBJ2-7, is as follows: EPEVTQTPSHQVTQMGQEVILRCVPISNHLYFYWYRQILGQKVEFLVSFYNNEISEKSEIFDDQFSVERPDGSNFTLKIRSTKLEDSAMYFCASSLRTGGGYEQYFGPGTRLTVT.